The 8 T cell receptor beta chains reported below all come from one sample, sequenced in a study of graft-versus-host responses after intestinal transplantation. Repertoires were generated with immunoSEQ multiplex PCR, while TCRdb's copy carries only in-frame clones and drops some. The sample gives tens of thousands of clones, roughly 90% of which show up once; roughly 6.3% is in the top ten. This sample comprised bone marrow, obtained 734 days after intestinal transplantation. The receptors stem from a human patient who received an intestinal transplant, so some T cells may come from the graft donor.

CDR3 sequence (DNA): TGTGCCATCAACGACAGGGGGGCTGAAGCTTTCTTT. Residues: CAINDRGAEAFF. The V gene is TRBV10-3, the J gene TRBJ1-1; TRBD1 agrees at 9 bases. The V gene end was trimmed by 7 bases and the J gene end by 6 bases; junction bases not matched to a gene: 3. The germline gives CDR1 ENHRY, CDR2 SYGVKD. This CDR3 comprises 12 residues.

In this sample, this clone turned up once. The genes are TRBV11-2 and TRBJ2-3; 7 nucleotides agree with TRBD2. Looked up from germline, CDR1 is SGHAT and CDR2 is FQNNGV. CDR3 length: 15 residues. V shed 3 bases and J 4 bases; nucleotides not matched to a gene: 7. CDR3: CASSFLGGIADTQYF. DNA of the CDR3: TGTGCCAGCAGCTTCCTGGGGGGGATCGCAGATACGCAGTATTTT.

This clone came up once. The chain recombines TRBV12-1 with TRBJ2-3; whether TRBD1, the table's D call, matches the DNA was not checked. TRBV12-1 is listed as a pseudogene. The CDR3 loop spans 15 amino acids. CDR3 nucleotide sequence: TGTGCCAGCAGACCGACAACAGTGAGCACAGATACGCAGTATTTT. Protein: CASRPTTVSTDTQYF.

The chain uses TRBV7-9 and TRBJ2-7; D possibly corresponds to TRBD1 (6 bases). Germline V gene sequence: CDR1 SEHNR, CDR2 FQNEAQ (reference sequence). Trimming stripped 3 bases from V and 6 bases from J, with 15 bases between. The CDR3 is made up of 14 amino acids. CDR3 in amino acids: CASSLERQVREQYF. The CDR3 DNA reads TGTGCCAGCAGCTTGGAGAGACAGGTACGCGAGCAGTACTTC.

This clone showed up just a few times. The V gene is TRBV19, the J gene TRBJ2-4; 8 positions match TRBD1. The CDR3 spans 18 residues. Per germline, CDR1 LNHDA and CDR2 SQIVND (reference sequence). V shed 3 bases, J shed 4 bases, and the junction held 14 bases outside the gene matches. The CDR3 DNA reads as TGTGCCAGTAGTATTCCTGCTCGTCTGGACAGGGAGAAAAACATTCAGTACTTC. Its translation: CASSIPARLDREKNIQYF. Filled out from reference TRBV19 and TRBJ2-4, the complete variable domain reads DGGITQSPKYLFRKEGQNVTLSCEQNLNHDAMYWYRQDPGQGLRLIYYSQIVNDFQKGDIAEGYSVSREKKESFPLTVTSAQKNPTAFYLCASSIPARLDREKNIQYFGAGTRLSVL.

J is TRBJ2-1 and V is TRBV6-4; 9 bases map to TRBD2. The V gene's germline CDR1 is MRHNA and CDR2 SNTAGT. The ends lost 3 bases at V and 10 bases at J; junction bases unmatched: 10. CDR3 length equals 15 residues. CDR3 amino acids: CASSETASGNNEQFF. CDR3 nucleotides: TGTGCCAGCAGTGAAACAGCTAGCGGGAATAACGAGCAGTTCTTC.

The V gene is TRBV5-5, the J gene TRBJ2-5; the D call may be TRBD1 or TRBD2 (5 bases each). Germline values: CDR1 SGHKS, CDR2 YYEKEE (reference sequence). The V end was cut by 2 bases, the J end by 6 bases, with 11 bases between. The CDR3 contains 13 residues. The DNA for the CDR3 is TGTGCCAGCAGCTTCGAGGGGTGGCAGACCCAGTACTTC. Protein product: CASSFEGWQTQYF.

The rearrangement links TRBV6-4 to TRBJ2-1, with 12 bases that match TRBD2. Germline V lookup: CDR1 MRHNA, CDR2 SNTAGT. With 0 bases clipped from V and 6 bases from J, the junction kept 0 bases outside the gene matches. The CDR3 length is 15 residues. The DNA for the CDR3 is TGTGCCAGCAGTGACTCGACTAGCGGGAGCAATGAGCAGTTCTTC. This sequence encodes CASSDSTSGSNEQFF.